This entry concerns a single TCR beta chain. Its antigen is not known. Other DNA sequences from this sample encode an identical CDR3 as well. These data belong to a study of graft-versus-host responses after intestinal transplantation. Overall study context: All recipients were transplanted with multivisceral, liver-intestinal, or isolated intestinal grafts. Every recipient underwent anti-thymocyte globulin induction, then tacrolimus and steroids for around three years.

The length of the CDR3 is 15 residues. The germline V and J ends were trimmed by 4 bases and 7 bases, with 18 bases remaining between them. Produced via immunoSEQ multiplex PCR; TCRdb's table is partial and in-frame only. The sample holds tens of thousands of clones; 88% are singletons and the top ten take 0.28%. Study outcomes and limitations: Recipient marrow harbored GvH clones, some of which surfaced first in ileum or blood. Declining HvG levels early post-transplant were linked to peak circulating GvH clone levels.

The gene calls are TRBV5-3 and TRBJ1-5; no reliable D call. TRBV5-3 is treated as an ORF (open reading frame) with a function not yet certain. The source was unstimulated CD4+ T cells sorted from spleen or lymph node cells, collected before transplant. This TCR came from a human donor who was the organ donor for an intestinal transplant. CDR3 nucleotide sequence: TGTGCCAGAAGCGTGGAGCGGGGATTCAACCAGCCCCAGCATTTT. Translating it yields CARSVERGFNQPQHF.